The 29 T cell receptor beta chains listed next were all sequenced from one sample in a study of memory CD4+ T cells and cytomegalovirus serostatus. Produced via immunoSEQ multiplex PCR; TCRdb's table is partial and in-frame only. The data contain almost 45,000 clones, about 80% of them seen just once; the ten biggest clones take up 0.95% to 1.2%. Single viable CD3+CD4+CD8-CD45RO+ cells were sorted as the memory CD4+ T cells. Sequenced material: memory CD4+ T cells from blood. All receptors come from an adult in good health and CMV-seronegative.

Details on this clone: Within the sample, other DNA sequences also encode this same CDR3. The chain has TRBV7-2 and TRBJ2-1; TRBD2 might be the D (6 bases). Germline loops: CDR1 SGHTA, CDR2 FQGNSA. V gave up 3 bases and J gave up 6 bases, with 9 bases separating them. There are 13 residues in the CDR3. The CDR3 reads CASSLDYLNEQFF. Here the CDR3 DNA reads TGTGCCAGCAGCTTGGACTACCTCAATGAGCAGTTCTTC. The complete variable domain, with remaining parts taken from reference TRBV7-2 and TRBJ2-1, reads GAGVSQSPSNKVTEKGKDVELRCDPISGHTALYWYRQSLGQGLEFLIYFQGNSAPDKSGLPSDRFSAERTGGSVSTLTIQRTQQEDSAVYLCASSLDYLNEQFFGPGTRLTVL.

Concerning this clone itself: Sequence at one end of the junction differs from germline and may be a read error. V gene TRBV6-5 combines with J gene TRBJ2-2, with TRBD2 matching over 10 bases. The CDR3 runs to 12 residues. CDR1 is MNHEY, CDR2 SVGAGI, per germline. The CDR3 sequence is CASSTRGLAVVF. For the CDR3, the DNA is TGTGCCAGCAGTACCCGAGGACTAGCGGTCGTTTTT.

This sequence joins TRBV5-1 and TRBJ1-3; D is unresolved. CDR1 and CDR2 from the germline V gene are SGHRS and YFSETQ. Trimming took 0 bases from V and 4 from J, leaving 14 bases between them. The CDR3 is 16 residues long. CDR3 sequence: CASSLAGSRLGNTIYF. In DNA, the CDR3 is TGCGCCAGCAGCTTGGCCGGGTCCCGGTTAGGAAACACCATATATTTT.

The J gene is TRBJ1-1, the V gene TRBV18, with 9 bases fitting TRBD1. This CDR3 is built from 15 residues. V lost 4 bases and J lost 2; bases outside the gene matches: 5. Per germline, CDR1 KGHSH and CDR2 LQKENI. The CDR3 reads CASSQGGQGNTEAFF. CDR3 sequence (DNA): TGTGCCAGCTCACAGGGGGGACAGGGAAACACTGAAGCTTTCTTT.

This clone was found a few times. The genes are TRBV5-1 and TRBJ2-3, with D maybe TRBD1 (6 bases). The CDR3 sequence is 14 residues long. Trimming removed 2 bases from V and 3 bases from J, with 10 bases in between. Germline loops: CDR1 SGHRS, CDR2 YFSETQ. The CDR3 sequence is CASSLQGETDTQYF. Written as DNA, the CDR3 is TGCGCCAGCAGCTTACAGGGTGAGACAGATACGCAGTATTTT.

CDR3 protein: CAWSSRSGSRTPYEQYF. The CDR3 bases are TGTGCCTGGAGTAGCAGGTCCGGGTCCCGTACCCCCTACGAGCAGTACTTC. The chain recombines TRBV30 with TRBJ2-7, with D unresolved. The CDR3 length is 17 residues. The ends were cut back, 2 bases at V and 2 bases at J, with 22 bases in the middle. Germline CDR1 is GTSNPN and CDR2 is SVGIG (reference sequence). Variable domain in full (rest from reference TRBV30 and TRBJ2-7): SQTIHQWPATLVQPVGSPLSLECTVEGTSNPNLYWYRQAAGRGLQLLFYSVGIGQISSEVPQNLSASRPQDRQFILSSKKLLLSDSGFYLCAWSSRSGSRTPYEQYFGPGTRLTVT.

This chain links TRBV5-1 with TRBJ2-7; TRBD2 matches 8 bases. The CDR3 consists of 16 residues. Germline V gene lookup returns CDR1 SGHRS and CDR2 YFSETQ. The V gene end was trimmed by 0 bases and the J gene end by 5 bases; junction bases not matched to a gene: 10. The CDR3 loop reads CASSLEGVAGPNEQYF. The CDR3 region has the DNA TGCGCCAGCAGCTTGGAGGGGGTAGCGGGACCCAACGAGCAGTACTTC.

In this sample, this clone turned up a few times. The chain is built from TRBV11-2 and TRBJ2-1, with 9 bases matching TRBD2. The CDR3 contains 17 residues. V lost 2 bases and J lost 4; bases outside the gene matches: 9. Per the germline V gene, CDR1 is SGHAT and CDR2 is FQNNGV. CDR3 bases: TGTGCCAGCAGCTTACCCCCCGGACTAGCGTATTACAATGAGCAGTTCTTC. Its translation: CASSLPPGLAYYNEQFF.

The chain is built from TRBV6-5 and TRBJ1-3, with D hard to call. Germline values: CDR1 MNHEY, CDR2 SVGAGI. This CDR3 is 14 amino acids long. Trimming took 5 bases from V and 0 from J, leaving 8 bases between them. The CDR3 protein is CASSAGISGNTIYF. The CDR3, as DNA: TGTGCCAGCAGTGCTGGAATCTCTGGAAACACCATATATTTT.

This clone came up a few times. This chain links TRBV14 with TRBJ2-3; 8 positions match TRBD2. CDR1 is SGHDN, CDR2 FVKESK, per germline. Trimming took 0 bases from V and 5 from J; bases not matched to a gene: 22. This CDR3 has 21 amino acids. The CDR3 nucleotides read TGTGCCAGCAGCCAAGATTTTCCAGCCACTATAGGAGCGGGAGTTGGAGATACGCAGTATTTT. This sequence encodes CASSQDFPATIGAGVGDTQYF.

The chain carries TRBV5-6 and TRBJ1-4, with TRBD1 matching over 11 bases. Germline V CDR1 and CDR2: SGHDT, YYEEEE. The CDR3 runs 16 residues. V dropped 4 bases and J dropped 7; count of bases not matched to a gene: 9. The CDR3 DNA reads TGTGCCAGCAGCCCGAGGGTCGGGACAGGGGGTGAAAAACTGTTTTTT. Translated, it gives CASSPRVGTGGEKLFF.

The V call is TRBV14, the J call TRBJ2-7, with 7 bases fitting TRBD1. The V segment lost 1 base and the J segment 4 bases; nucleotides outside the gene matches: 10. The CDR3 has 16 residues. Germline CDR1 is SGHDN and CDR2 is FVKESK. In DNA, the CDR3 is TGTGCCAGCAGCCAAGTGAGGGACAGTAACAGGTACGAGCAGTACTTC. It encodes CASSQVRDSNRYEQYF.

The rearrangement uses TRBV6-6 and TRBJ1-2, with 8 positions matching TRBD1. The CDR3 has 14 amino acids. V dropped 2 bases and J dropped 7; count of bases not matched to a gene: 6. Per the germline V gene, CDR1 is MNHNY and CDR2 is SVGAGI (reference sequence). The CDR3 sequence is CASSYQRTGSGYTF. CDR3 in DNA: TGTGCCAGCAGTTACCAACGGACAGGGAGTGGCTACACCTTC.

The chain links TRBV9 to TRBJ2-1; 7 bases align to TRBD2. Unmatched junction bases numbered 9, after V lost 0 bases and J lost 0 bases. The CDR3 has 18 residues. Germline lookup yields CDR1 SGDLS and CDR2 YYNGEE. The CDR3 loop is CASSVGVGGSLSYNEQFF. Here the CDR3 DNA reads TGTGCCAGCAGCGTAGGGGTGGGCGGGAGTCTCTCCTACAATGAGCAGTTCTTC.

As DNA, the CDR3 is TGCGCCAGCAGCCCAAGGGAGGCCAGCTTGAACACTGAAGCTTTCTTT. Amino acids: CASSPREASLNTEAFF. This chain uses TRBV5-1 with TRBJ1-1, with D hard to call. Germline V gene lookup returns CDR1 SGHRS and CDR2 YFSETQ. V lost 4 bases and J 0 bases, leaving 16 bases between the germline ends. CDR3 length: 16 residues.

As DNA, the CDR3 is TGTGCCTGGAGTCTCCGACTAGATACGCAGTATTTT. It is translated as CAWSLRLDTQYF. V and J are TRBV30 and TRBJ2-3; D uncertain. CDR1 is GTSNPN and CDR2 is SVGIG in the germline V gene (reference sequence). The CDR3 runs 12 residues. Trimming left V 2 bases short and J 5 bases short, with 8 bases between.

This chain connects TRBV9 to TRBJ2-3; 11 nucleotides match TRBD2. J was trimmed by 6 bases and V by 4 bases; bases with no gene match: 7. The CDR3 sequence is 15 residues long. Germline CDR1 is SGDLS and CDR2 is YYNGEE. For the CDR3, the DNA is TGTGCCAGCAGCCCCCTAGCGGGAGGCGGGGATACGCAGTATTTT. Amino acid sequence: CASSPLAGGGDTQYF.

The chain has TRBV5-1 and TRBJ2-2; 7 nucleotides line up with TRBD2. V lost 4 bases to trimming and J lost 6 bases; unmatched junction nucleotides: 12. The CDR3 contains 16 residues. Per the germline V gene, CDR1 is SGHRS and CDR2 is YFSETQ. CDR3 region: CASSHRAGMGPGELFF. The CDR3 nucleotides are TGCGCCAGCAGCCACCGAGCGGGAATGGGGCCCGGGGAGCTGTTTTTT.

V gene TRBV12-5 combines with J gene TRBJ2-2; 9 bases align to TRBD1. The CDR3 is 15 residues long. The junction had 3 bases not matched to a gene; V was cut back by 0 bases and J by 7 bases. Germline V gene data show CDR1 as LGHNT and CDR2 as FRNRAP. The CDR3 is CASGLVQGAGGELFF. In DNA form, the CDR3 reads TGTGCTAGTGGTTTGGTACAGGGGGCCGGCGGGGAGCTGTTTTTT.

The chain uses TRBV6-5 and TRBJ2-5; 7 bases match TRBD1. This CDR3 spans 15 amino acids. V shed 6 bases, J shed 2 bases, and the junction held 9 bases outside the gene matches. The germline V gene encodes CDR1 MNHEY and CDR2 SVGAGI. In DNA, the CDR3 is TGTGCCAGCAGACAGACAGGGTGGCCGCAAGAGACCCAGTACTTC. Its translation is CASRQTGWPQETQYF.

The chain links TRBV2 to TRBJ2-1; 7 nucleotides match TRBD1. V trimming: 8 bases; J trimming: 1 base; junction bases outside the gene matches: 8. Germline lookup yields CDR1 SNHLY and CDR2 FYNNEI. The CDR3 covers 15 residues. The CDR3 reads CASHKGARSYNEQFF. The CDR3 bases are TGTGCCAGCCACAAGGGGGCTAGATCCTACAATGAGCAGTTCTTC.

This clone appeared a few times. The CDR3 spells CASLPNSGNTIYF. In DNA, the CDR3 is TGTGCCAGCCTCCCTAACTCTGGAAACACCATATATTTT. The chain couples TRBV19 to TRBJ1-3; no reliable D call. Trimming shortened V by 9 bases and J by 0 bases, and 9 bases separated the two germline ends. The CDR3 runs 13 residues. CDR1 is LNHDA, CDR2 SQIVND, per germline (reference sequence).

The chain has TRBV7-3 and TRBJ2-2; 7 bases match TRBD2. From germline, CDR1 is SGHTA and CDR2 FQGTGA. The CDR3 spans 16 residues. Germline trimming cut 2 bases from V and 1 base from J; bases unmatched to any gene: 4. For the CDR3, the DNA is TGTGCCAGCAGCTTACGTGTAGCGGGGAACACCGGGGAGCTGTTTTTT. This sequence encodes CASSLRVAGNTGELFF.

This clone was found a few times. The V and J genes are TRBV5-1 and TRBJ1-1; weak D call: TRBD1 (6 bases). Per germline, CDR1 SGHRS and CDR2 YFSETQ. Trimming removed 0 bases at V and 1 base at J, with 10 bases between. The CDR3 runs to 15 residues. The CDR3 is CASSLDGQPNTEAFF. The CDR3 DNA follows: TGCGCCAGCAGCTTGGACGGACAGCCGAACACTGAAGCTTTCTTT.

This chain connects TRBV27 to TRBJ1-5; D unclear. The CDR3 length is 13 residues. The V gene's germline CDR1 is MNHEY and CDR2 SMNVEV (reference sequence). V was trimmed by 2 bases and J by 5 bases, leaving 7 bases between them. The CDR3 DNA sequence: TGTGCCAGCAGTTTAAGAAGGGATCAGCCCCAGCATTTT. It yields the protein CASSLRRDQPQHF.

V usage is TRBV7-2 and J usage is TRBJ2-2; D call uncertain. The V end was cut by 5 bases, the J end by 3 bases, with 10 bases between. CDR3 length: 14 residues. Germline V gene sequence: CDR1 SGHTA, CDR2 FQGNSA. Here the CDR3 DNA reads TGTGCCAGCAGCCCGGGTTATTACACCGGGGAGCTGTTTTTT. Translated: CASSPGYYTGELFF.

This clone was found once. This chain joins TRBV18 and TRBJ1-1; D ambiguous. The CDR3 is 13 amino acids. Trimming stripped 6 bases from V and 4 bases from J, with 12 bases between. Germline V CDR1 and CDR2: KGHSH, LQKENI. CDR3 sequence reads: CASSLLGATEAFF. As DNA, the CDR3 is TGTGCCAGCTCCCTTTTGGGTGCCACTGAAGCTTTCTTT.

The J gene is TRBJ2-5, the V gene TRBV11-1; weak D call: TRBD1 (6 bases). V gave up 5 bases and J gave up 4 bases, with 17 bases separating them. The CDR3 has 15 amino acids. The germline V gene has CDR1 SGHAT and CDR2 FQDESV (reference sequence). Written as DNA, the CDR3 is TGTGCCAGCAGCCCACAGGCAGGGGTAATAGAGACCCAGTACTTC. Protein sequence: CASSPQAGVIETQYF.

This clone was observed a single time. V gene TRBV11-2 combines with J gene TRBJ2-3; tentatively, D is TRBD1 (6 bases). Germline V CDR1 and CDR2: SGHAT, FQNNGV. The CDR3 spans 15 residues. The germline V and J ends were trimmed by 5 bases and 4 bases, with 16 bases remaining between them. In DNA form, the CDR3 reads TGTGCCAGCAGCGGAACAGGGCACGTCGCAGATACGCAGTATTTT. This codes for CASSGTGHVADTQYF.